This passage covers 13 T cell receptor beta chains from one sample sequenced in a study of T-cell memory formation after mild COVID-19. From the 5' RACE reads, TCRdb called clonotypes with MiXCR, one entry per CDR3 protein. The table records about 320,000 distinct CDR3 sequences, over 11% of them present only once. What was sequenced was PBMCs or a T cell subset sorted from them (not recorded which). All receptors come from a man aged 18 to 29 who had mild COVID-19 (a few samples of this study predate the infection). Cell type and time point are not known.

The chain carries TRBV27 and TRBJ1-5, with D perhaps TRBD1 (6 bases). Germline lookup yields CDR1 MNHEY and CDR2 SMNVEV (reference sequence). V lost 5 bases to trimming and J lost 0 bases, with 11 bases between them. The CDR3 has 15 residues. CDR3 protein: CASSTQGYSNQPQHF. The CDR3 coding sequence is TGTGCCAGCAGTACACAGGGTTATAGCAATCAGCCCCAGCATTTT.

The genes are TRBV5-5 and TRBJ1-6; TRBD1 is a possible D gene (6 bases). V was shortened by 3 bases and J by 7 bases, with 11 bases between the two germline ends. Germline V gene sequence: CDR1 SGHKS, CDR2 YYEKEE (reference sequence). The CDR3 runs 14 residues. The CDR3 DNA sequence: TGTGCCAGCAGCTCCTGGGGGCAAAATTCACCCCTCCACTTT. Translation: CASSSWGQNSPLHF.

This clonotype turned up a few times. The CDR3 protein is CSAPRGWGTDTQYF. In nucleotides, the CDR3 is TGCAGCGCCCCAAGGGGGTGGGGGACAGATACGCAGTATTTT. The chain uses TRBV29-1 and TRBJ2-3, with D perhaps TRBD1 (6 bases). V shed 7 bases and J shed 3 bases, with 17 bases lying between them. CDR1 is SQVTM, CDR2 ANQGSEA, per germline. The CDR3 totals 14 residues.

This clonotype was picked up a small number of times. The V and J genes are TRBV5-1 and TRBJ2-7, with D perhaps TRBD2 (5 bases). Germline assignment: CDR1 SGHRS and CDR2 YFSETQ. This CDR3 has 12 amino acids. V was cut by 4 bases and J by 5 bases, with 10 bases left in between. The DNA for the CDR3 is TGCGCCAGCAGCCTGGACGGGGACGAGCAGTACGTC. This sequence encodes CASSLDGDEQYV.

This clonotype was recorded many times. This rearrangement joins TRBV28 to TRBJ2-3; D is unresolved. Deletions cut 1 base from V and 7 bases from J, with 15 bases between. CDR3 length: 15 residues. The germline CDR1 and CDR2 sequences are MDHEN and SYDVKM. CDR3 region: CASSLYDGQGYTQYF. The CDR3 nucleotides read TGTGCCAGCAGTTTATACGACGGGCAAGGTTATACGCAGTATTTT.

A few counts support this clonotype. The chain joins TRBV27 to TRBJ2-2; 7 bases are shared with TRBD1. The CDR3 loop spans 15 amino acids. From germline, CDR1 is MNHEY and CDR2 SMNVEV (reference sequence). The ends lost 0 bases at V and 3 bases at J; junction bases unmatched: 1. As DNA, the CDR3 is TGTGCCAGCAGTTTATCAGGGGGCTACACCGGGGAGCTGTTTTTT. Encoded protein: CASSLSGGYTGELFF.

Only a few counts were recorded for this clonotype. The J gene is TRBJ1-2, the V gene TRBV7-2; D not resolved. V lost 4 bases to trimming and J lost 5 bases, with 14 bases between them. The CDR3 length is 14 residues. CDR1 is SGHTA, CDR2 FQGNSA, per germline. CDR3 DNA: TGTGCCAGCAGCTCGTACCCGCAGATTTATGGCTACACCTTC. It is translated as CASSSYPQIYGYTF.

The V and J genes are TRBV20-1 and TRBJ2-2; D is undetermined. Germline loops: CDR1 DFQATT, CDR2 SNEGSKA (reference sequence). V was clipped by 5 bases and J by 8 bases, with 21 bases between them. CDR3 length equals 15 residues. The CDR3 coding sequence is TGCAGTGCTTCCGCGCCAAGGTCGACTTTGGGGGAGCTGTTTTTT. It codes for CSASAPRSTLGELFF.

The CDR3: CASSALDTLSYEQYF. The CDR3 region has the DNA TGTGCCAGCAGCGCTCTAGACACCCTCTCCTACGAGCAGTACTTC. V is TRBV7-2 and J is TRBJ2-7; D remains unclear. With 5 bases removed from V and 0 bases from J, the gap between germline ends came to 14 bases. This CDR3 comprises 15 residues. Germline CDR1 and CDR2: SGHTA and FQGNSA.

The chain links TRBV25-1 to TRBJ1-4; 7 bases fit TRBD1. This CDR3 has 15 residues. V dropped 3 bases and J dropped 5; count of bases not matched to a gene: 6. Per germline, CDR1 MGHDK and CDR2 SYGVNS. CDR3 DNA: TGTGCCAGCAGTGATATGGGACAGAGAAATGAAAAACTGTTTTTT. Translated: CASSDMGQRNEKLFF. The variable domain in full, with the rest retrieved from reference TRBV25-1 and TRBJ1-4, is EADIYQTPRYLVIGTGKKITLECSQTMGHDKMYWYQQDPGMELHLIHYSYGVNSTEKGDLSSESTVSRIRTEHFPLTLESARPSHTSQYLCASSDMGQRNEKLFFGSGTQLSVL.

The CDR3 loop reads CASSDRTSGPETQYF. CDR3 DNA sequence: TGCGCCAGCAGCGACAGAACTAGTGGTCCGGAGACCCAGTACTTC. The chain couples TRBV5-1 to TRBJ2-5, with D tentatively TRBD1 or TRBD2 (5 bases each). Germline CDR1 is SGHRS and CDR2 is YFSETQ. Trimming cost V 4 bases and J 5 bases, with 18 bases left between them. CDR3 size: 15 residues.

This clonotype was detected only a few times. The V and J genes are TRBV7-2 and TRBJ2-5, with TRBD2 matching over 10 bases. CDR3 length: 15 amino acids. Germline lookup yields CDR1 SGHTA and CDR2 FQGNSA. J lost 4 bases, V lost 5 bases, and 7 bases had no gene match. CDR3 sequence (DNA): TGTGCCAGCAGCGCGGGACTAGCGATGAGAGAGACCCAGTACTTC. It translates to CASSAGLAMRETQYF.

This clonotype has just a few counts. The chain carries TRBV28 and TRBJ1-2; a possible D gene is TRBD1 (5 bases). The V gene lost 5 bases and the J gene lost 8 bases, with 18 bases spanning the gap. CDR1 is MDHEN, CDR2 SYDVKM, per germline. The CDR3 spans 14 residues. The CDR3 bases are TGTGCCAGCAGTAACCCCAGGGAGTTACCCGGCTACACCTTC. As protein: CASSNPRELPGYTF.